This TCR beta chain is from a study of regulatory and conventional T cells in RAG deficiency. Germline V CDR1 and CDR2: SGHTS, YDEGEE. The CDR3 sequence is 16 residues long. The junction had 7 bases not matched to a gene; V was cut back by 2 bases and J by 1 base. The method was immunoSEQ multiplex PCR; TCRdb's version includes in-frame clones alone and lacks a portion of them. Altogether about 46,000 clones are present, 75% to 90% being singletons, with the ten largest covering approximately 0.51%. Notes on the study in general: In Omenn syndrome, Treg and Tconv repertoires overlapped >85%. Omenn CD25-high CD127-low cells may be activated cells, not true Tregs.

Genomic DNA came from blood conventional CD4+ T cells gated CD25-low CD127-high. Of note for this clone: Its target is not known.

The same sample was also studied in work on regulatory T cells. That work contributes: The PCR used 52 TRBV and 13 TRBJ primers. Skewed V and J usage and few unique V-J pairs marked patient repertoires, most in Tregs.

The sample was CD4+ effector T cells sorted from blood. The V and J genes are TRBV5-8 and TRBJ2-3; 7 bases are shared with TRBD2. The sequence was collected from a human donor in good health. DNA of the CDR3: TGTGCCAGCAGCTTAGGGGTTCTAGCGGGCACAGATACGCAGTATTTT. This codes for CASSLGVLAGTDTQYF. The full variable domain, with the rest looked up from reference TRBV5-8 and TRBJ2-3, is EAGVTQSPTHLIKTRGQQATLRCSPISGHTSVYWYQQALGLGLQFLLWYDEGEERNRGNFPPRFSGRQFPNYSSELNVNALELEDSALYLCASSLGVLAGTDTQYFGPGTRLTVL.